This paragraph covers one T cell receptor (beta chain) sequence. A few counts support this clone. Its antigen is not yet known. No much larger clonotype is one base removed from it; base qualities were not supplied. The data derive from a study of shared clonotypes between healthy human individuals (dated by TCRdb to the early 2020s). Regarding the study in general: A couple of women and a few men aged 18 to 49 years were included in the cohort. Blood TCR repertoires of about five healthy adults were deeply sequenced to estimate repertoire size and the extent of clonotype sharing between individuals. Libraries were prepared and TCR repertoires were sequenced by different laboratories using diverse techniques, in order to increase sequencing depth and limit assay-specific biases. Each donor's leukapheresis produced roughly between roughly 0.85 and 9.5 billion PBMCs. For each donor, CD4 naive and CD4 memory were each given three plates, CD8 naive was given two plates, and CD8 memory was given one plate.

Paper-wide results and their limitations: Estimated clonotype richness was generally larger for naive than for memory subsets. Because the study included a small number of donors, the genetic and exposure-history diversity represented was limited. Clonotypes shared by all four sorted-subset donors showed higher generation probabilities than non-shared clonotypes. Only blood was sampled, and tissue TCR repertoires likely differ from those in blood. Rarefaction of sorted-subset datasets indicated incomplete sequencing despite the large sequencing depth. Pairwise subsampling led to the expectation that sequencing depth would affect the degree of clonotype sharing among donors. Across a handful of donors, around 5% of naive CD4, around 3.3% of naive CD8, roughly 2.2% of memory CD4, and around 0.4% of memory CD8 clonotypes were shared.

The donors were healthy, HIV-negative adults who had no recently reported acute infections or vaccinations. Every donor was a Caucasian adult residing in Nashville, Tennessee, USA. CD4+ T cells were enriched through magnetic negative selection, after which naive cells were positively selected on CD45RA and the remaining negative fraction served as the memory subset. After blood collection by leukapheresis, PBMCs were isolated using Ficoll-Histopaque density gradient centrifugation and then cryopreserved in the vapor phase of liquid nitrogen. Analytical flow cytometry was used to check the purity and quantity of each magnetically sorted T cell population. Each sorted fraction had its genomic DNA isolated and then quantified by UV absorbance on a Nanodrop 2000c. Deletion took 4 bases off V and 8 bases off J, with a span of 6 bases between the germline ends. From the cysteine through the phenylalanine, the CDR3 covers 11 amino acids. CDR3 DNA is the only sequence kept; it has 33 bases, read in frame from the first base. In the germline V gene, CDR1 corresponds to MDHEN and CDR2 to SYDVKM.

Using the deep immunoSEQ assay, TCR CDR3 regions were amplified from genomic DNA by multiplex PCR. Genomic DNA extracted from each cell subset was distributed evenly over all wells of several immunoSEQ 96-well plates, and each plate served as one replicate. For sorted subsets, 200 to 250 ng genomic DNA, equal to about 30,000 T cell genomes, was loaded into each replicate PCR. Purified libraries were quantified with a Qubit 3.0 fluorometer, sized on a Bioanalyzer 2100, and re-quantified with the KAPA Library Quantification kit. Each immunoSEQ 96-well plate was sequenced on its own single-read 150-cycle Illumina NextSeq 550 flow cell. Processing in the source paper ran as follows. Because the immunoSEQ output held only junctional sequences and lacked quality scores, the filtering could not match the filtering applied to full-length reads. Sequences were annotated with PyIR, a Python wrapper for IgBLAST v1.9, using IMGT germline references to assign V/J genes and CDR3. Reads with weak V/J assignments (E-value above 1e-6), missing CDR3, stop codons, out-of-frame junctions, or ambiguous translated residues were removed. A V3J clonotype was defined by an identical inferred V gene, J gene, and CDR3 amino acid sequence. To compute the percentage overlap between repertoires, the number of shared unique clonotypes was divided by the size of the smaller repertoire. RTK rarefaction, the Chao1 estimator, and Recon v2.1 estimates of unobserved clonotypes were used to assess repertoire richness. Generation probabilities were computed with OLGA for all TCRbeta clonotypes obtained by the gDNA method from several donors. TCRdb retrieved this table from immuneACCESS and kept in-frame rearrangements only. Not all clones are present; in checked studies, unresolved V genes account for under half, and no reason is known for the remainder. V and J calls and clone size are copied from that table; D and trimming were computed from the DNA. Recorded for this sample are 2 million to 3 million clones; approximately 94% of them occurred a single time. Roughly 0.36% of the sample is in the top ten clones.

Specimen: naive CD4+ T cells from PBMCs. The meaning of the sample's cell subset or site label: CD45RA+ positively selected. The sequence came from a man aged 18 to 35 in good health. Some clones in this sample may be carry-over from other donors' samples. The sequence links TRBV28 to TRBJ1-5, with the D gene not confidently named. The CDR3 here reads CASSSEEPQHF. At the DNA level, the sequence is TGTGCCAGCAGTTCTGAGGAGCCCCAGCATTTT. When the CDR3 is completed using the reference TRBV28 and TRBJ1-5 genes on either side, the full variable domain is DVKVTQSSRYLVKRTGEKVFLECVQDMDHENMFWYRQDPGLGLRLIYFSYDVKMKEKGDIPEGYSVSREKKERFSLILESASTNQTSMYLCASSSEEPQHFGDGTRLSIL.